The 8 T cell receptor beta chains listed next were all sequenced from one sample in a study of T cells expressing NK-cell markers. TCRdb re-analyzed the 5' RACE reads; it lists each CDR3 protein once, without DNA. Its clone listing holds a few hundred thousand distinct CDR3 sequences. The sequenced sample consisted of blood T cells: a sorted CD56 or NKG2C T cell subset, CD4+ or CD8+ T cells, or bulk PBMC T cells (not recorded which). The receptors derive from a man aged 18 to 69 in good health.

V usage is TRBV20-1 and J usage is TRBJ2-7; there is no DNA to check the TCRdb D call of TRBD2. CDR1 is DFQATT, CDR2 SNEGSKA, per germline (reference sequence). The CDR3 length is 15 residues. The CDR3 loop is CSARDSGLALGEQYF.

The chain recombines TRBV4-2 with TRBJ2-5; TCRdb gives TRBD1 as the D gene, but with no DNA this cannot be confirmed. Germline loops: CDR1 LGHNA, CDR2 YNFKEQ. This CDR3 spans 17 amino acids. CDR3 loop: CASSQGGGGPIKETQYF.

The chain is built from TRBV20-1 and TRBJ2-1; TCRdb gives TRBD2 as the D gene, but with no DNA this cannot be confirmed. The CDR3 spans 14 residues. CDR1 DFQATT and CDR2 SNEGSKA come from the germline V gene (reference sequence). CDR3 region: CSAKLGGGYNEQFF.

The chain joins TRBV5-1 to TRBJ2-1; there is no DNA to check the TCRdb D call of TRBD2. The length of the CDR3 is 17 residues. The germline CDR1 and CDR2 sequences are SGHRS and YFSETQ. The CDR3 is CASSLQALGPEYNEQFF. Filled out from reference TRBV5-1 and TRBJ2-1, the complete variable domain reads KAGVTQTPRYLIKTRGQQVTLSCSPISGHRSVSWYQQTPGQGLQFLFEYFSETQRNKGNFPGRFSGRQFSNSRSEMNVSTLELGDSALYLCASSLQALGPEYNEQFFGPGTRLTVL.

This sequence joins TRBV28 and TRBJ2-5; absent DNA, TCRdb's TRBD2 call cannot be checked. In germline, CDR1 is MDHEN, CDR2 SYDVKM. The CDR3 totals 15 residues. The CDR3 is CASSPSGGPRETQYF.

V usage is TRBV12-3 or TRBV12-4 and J usage is TRBJ1-5; with no DNA, the TCRdb D assignment of TRBD1 cannot be verified. The CDR3 sequence is 14 residues long. CDR3 region: CASSLGGANQPQHF.

CDR3 region: CASSEQGLNSPLHF. V and J are TRBV7-6 and TRBJ1-6; TCRdb proposes TRBD1, but this gene call is untestable without DNA. The CDR3 has 14 residues. CDR1 is SGHVS, CDR2 FNYEAQ, per germline.

The gene calls are TRBV12-3 or TRBV12-4 and TRBJ2-7; checking the TCRdb D call of TRBD2 is not possible without DNA. The CDR3 covers 15 residues. The CDR3 reads CASILAGGSSYEQYF.